This is a list of T cell receptor beta chains from one sample in a study of a mutant IDH1 vaccine in newly diagnosed glioma. Using immunoSEQ multiplex PCR, the repertoire was profiled, and TCRdb retains in-frame clones only, with some absent. The sample has tens of thousands of clones; 80% are singletons. Their cognate antigens are unknown. The source was PBMCs, collected from a glioma patient whose treatment included an IDH1 peptide vaccine. The receptors stem from a man aged 40-50 years with glioma. CDR3s include the opening cysteine and the closing phenylalanine or tryptophan. Fields, in order: V gene, J gene, CDR3 protein.

V: TRBV14; J: TRBJ2-2; CDR3: CASRSASQGGSGELFF
V: TRBV27; J: TRBJ1-2; CDR3: CASSLFPPNANYGYTF
V: TRBV11-2; J: TRBJ2-7; CDR3: CASSPEVAGGRSYEQYF
V: TRBV29-1; J: TRBJ2-7; CDR3: CSVETGRGGTGEQYF
V: TRBV5-6; J: TRBJ1-1; CDR3: CASSQGRGFEAFF
V: TRBV9; J: TRBJ1-1; CDR3: CASSVGENMNTEAFF
V: TRBV5-1; J: TRBJ2-3; CDR3: CASSGLAGGPNTQYF
V: TRBV5-3; J: TRBJ2-7; CDR3: CARSAEHRTYEQYF
V: TRBV6-1; J: TRBJ1-2; CDR3: CASSFRQALGYTF
V: TRBV5-6; J: TRBJ1-3; CDR3: CASSYDRGNTIYF
V: TRBV5-4; J: TRBJ2-6; CDR3: CASRTTGANVLTF
V: TRBV11-3; J: TRBJ1-1; CDR3: CASSLDGRGGNTEAFF
V: TRBV5-1; J: TRBJ2-7; CDR3: CASSLVGGDIRTYEQYF
V: TRBV5-1; J: TRBJ2-5; CDR3: CASSLAGGHQETQYF
V: TRBV11-3; J: TRBJ1-1; CDR3: CASSLDVPVNTEAFF
V: TRBV15; J: TRBJ2-5; CDR3: CATWDSGQTQYF
V: TRBV2; J: TRBJ2-7; CDR3: CASRGSETADYEQYF
V: TRBV5-1; J: TRBJ2-5; CDR3: CASSRTGGDDQETQYF
V: TRBV7-2; J: TRBJ2-4; CDR3: CASSGSQKRGGSQNIQYF
V: TRBV7-2; J: TRBJ2-3; CDR3: CASSPQASGGDTQYF
V: TRBV5-1; J: TRBJ2-3; CDR3: CASSLALAGDFADTQYF
V: TRBV7-9; J: TRBJ1-6; CDR3: CASSPDPGNSPLHF
V: TRBV19; J: TRBJ1-1; CDR3: CASSVTGRAEAFF
V: TRBV19; J: TRBJ1-4; CDR3: CASSIGQNIRNEKLFF
V: TRBV19; J: TRBJ2-5; CDR3: CASSISGTSGGGETQYF
V: TRBV4-1; J: TRBJ2-7; CDR3: CASSSTESHYEQYF
V: TRBV11-3; J: TRBJ1-2; CDR3: CASSLGAGAGYTF
V: TRBV7-9; J: TRBJ2-1; CDR3: CASSLDGGASLEQFF
V: TRBV4-1; J: TRBJ1-1; CDR3: CASSQGVWNTEAFF
V: TRBV6-5; J: TRBJ1-2; CDR3: CASSYASTGGGYGYTF
V: TRBV5-1; J: TRBJ2-2; CDR3: CASSLLGPFTGELFF
V: TRBV7-9; J: TRBJ2-7; CDR3: CASSFGVYEQYF
V: TRBV5-1; J: TRBJ1-2; CDR3: CASSPTGINYGYTF
V: TRBV6-6; J: TRBJ1-3; CDR3: CASVSQGAVGNTIYF
V: TRBV4-1; J: TRBJ1-2; CDR3: CASSKDRGPNYGYTF
V: TRBV15; J: TRBJ2-3; CDR3: CATWGGAAGTQYF
V: TRBV10-3; J: TRBJ2-7; CDR3: CAISENDRAQYF
V: TRBV2; J: TRBJ2-1; CDR3: CASQPTSGGNNEQFF
V: TRBV2; J: TRBJ2-3; CDR3: CASSVLGVADTQYF
V: TRBV5-5; J: TRBJ2-5; CDR3: CASSHGTEEETQYF
V: TRBV27; J: TRBJ1-5; CDR3: CASKQRGLSNQPQHF
V: TRBV4-2; J: TRBJ1-1; CDR3: CASSLGGEGDTEAFF
V: TRBV19; J: TRBJ1-1; CDR3: CASSLTWTGNRGTEAFF
V: TRBV5-6; J: TRBJ2-1; CDR3: CASSPGLAGIEQFF
V: TRBV6-1; J: TRBJ2-3; CDR3: CASSEEAGGTDTQYF
V: TRBV18; J: TRBJ1-1; CDR3: CASSPGSMNTEAFF